This is a list of T cell receptor beta chains from one sample in a study of CD8+ T cells in alopecia areata. Clones were read by immunoSEQ multiplex PCR, and TCRdb kept only the in-frame ones, dropping some. Among around 160,000 clones listed, about 60% were seen once. The source was CD4+ T cells sorted from blood, collected at week 24, from a patient treated with tofacitinib. The receptors originated from a human donor with alopecia areata. CDR3s include the opening cysteine and the closing phenylalanine or tryptophan. A D gene is named only where the DNA matches it firmly. Clone size is given for some rows only: seen once, a few or many times, or a class if the clone is expanded.

clone_size,j_call,d_call,v_call,cdr3_nt,cdr3_aa
.,TRBJ2-5,.,TRBV5-4,TGTGCCAGCCCCAAACTGCCGGGAGCGGAAGAGACCCAGTACTTC,CASPKLPGAEETQYF
many,TRBJ1-1,.,TRBV18,TGTGCCAGCTCACCCATTCAGGCGGTAATGAACACTGAAGCTTTCTTT,CASSPIQAVMNTEAFF
.,TRBJ1-2,TRBD1,TRBV4-1,TGCGCCAGCAGCCAAGAAACAACAGGGGACTATGGCTACACCTTC,CASSQETTGDYGYTF
.,TRBJ2-1,TRBD1,TRBV5-1,TGCGCCAGCAGCATAATCGGACAGGGGGGAAATGAGCAGTTCTTC,CASSIIGQGGNEQFF
once,TRBJ2-7,.,TRBV30,TGTGCCTGGAGTGTTAGGGGCTCTTATAAGCAGTGCTTC,CAWSVRGSYKQCF
.,TRBJ2-5,.,TRBV5-1,TGCGCCAGCACCATTTTTCGAGCGGACAGTCAAGAGACCCAGTACTTC,CASTIFRADSQETQYF
.,TRBJ2-5,TRBD1,TRBV7-8,TGTGCCAGCAGCTCGAAGACAGGGGTAGAGACCCAGTACTTC,CASSSKTGVETQYF
.,TRBJ2-5,.,TRBV28,TGTGCCAGCAGTTCGGGGGGCAGGAAGACCCAGTACTTC,CASSSGGRKTQYF
.,TRBJ2-3,.,TRBV6-5,TGTGCCAGCAGGGGAGGGGGTAGGGGCACAGATACGCAGTATTTT,CASRGGGRGTDTQYF
.,TRBJ2-2,TRBD1,TRBV5-1,TGCGCCAGCAGCTTGGCTTCCAGGGGGCCCACCGGGGAGCTGTTTTTT,CASSLASRGPTGELFF
few,TRBJ2-2,.,TRBV11-2,TGTGCCAGCAGCTTAGCCAAAATCACCGGGGAGCTGTTTTTT,CASSLAKITGELFF
.,TRBJ2-5,.,TRBV19,TGTGCCAGTAGTGTGGGTGGGGGCGGAGAGACCCAGTACTTC,CASSVGGGGETQYF
.,TRBJ2-1,.,TRBV14,TGTGCCAGCAGCCAAGGAAGGGAGCAGTTCTTC,CASSQGREQFF
.,TRBJ1-1,.,TRBV11-3,TGTGCCAGCACCCCGACGAGAAGGGGAACTGAAGCTTTCTTT,CASTPTRRGTEAFF
.,TRBJ2-1,.,TRBV5-1,TGCGCCAGCCAGGGTCCCTCATACAATGAGCAGTTCTTC,CASQGPSYNEQFF
.,TRBJ1-5,TRBD1,TRBV27,TGTGCCAGCAGTGCCGGGACAGGGGGTTTTCAGCCCCAGCATTTT,CASSAGTGGFQPQHF
.,TRBJ2-7,.,TRBV6-6,TGTGCCAGCAGTTACGCGGGGAGCGCGTACGAGCAGTACTTC,CASSYAGSAYEQYF
.,TRBJ2-2,.,TRBV6-4,TGTGCCAGCAGTGGCCAACACACCGGGGAGCTGTTTTTT,CASSGQHTGELFF
.,TRBJ2-7,.,TRBV14,TGTGCCAGCAGCCAAACTCGGACAGCCCAGTACTTC,CASSQTRTAQYF
.,TRBJ1-6,.,TRBV29-1,TGCAGCGTTACCTCCGATTATAATTCACCCCTCCACTTT,CSVTSDYNSPLHF
.,TRBJ2-1,TRBD1,TRBV4-2,TGTGCCAGCAGCCAAGAACCCAACAGGGGATCCTACAATGAGCAGTTCTTC,CASSQEPNRGSYNEQFF
.,TRBJ1-5,.,TRBV6-6,TGTGCCAGCAGTTACATTACAGCAAATCAGCCCCAGCATTTT,CASSYITANQPQHF
.,TRBJ2-7,.,TRBV7-8,TGTGCCAGCAGCCCCGGTGGGTTTGTGCAGTACTTC,CASSPGGFVQYF
once,TRBJ1-5,.,TRBV28,TGTGCCAGCACTAACAGGGCTCAGCCCCAGCATTTT,CASTNRAQPQHF
few,TRBJ2-3,TRBD1,TRBV29-1,TGCAGCGTTGAAGATCAGCACAGGGGGACAGATACGCAGTATTTT,CSVEDQHRGTDTQYF
few,TRBJ1-1,TRBD1,TRBV5-1,TGCGCCAGCAGCTTGGAGGGACAGGGGGCCTCTGAAGCTTTCTTT,CASSLEGQGASEAFF